Following are 5 T cell receptor beta chains from one sample sequenced in a study of blood T cell repertoires in COVID-19. Clones were read by immunoSEQ multiplex PCR, and TCRdb kept only the in-frame ones, dropping some. The table shows around 180,000 clones, with roughly 70% occurring only once. What was sequenced was peripheral blood. These receptors originate from a woman aged 80 or over with acute or convalescent COVID-19.

The chain links TRBV2 to TRBJ2-7, with 9 bases fitting TRBD2. The germline V gene encodes CDR1 SNHLY and CDR2 FYNNEI. Trimming took 9 bases from V and 2 from J; bases not matched to a gene: 23. CDR3 length: 19 amino acids. The CDR3 protein is CASTYRGLAGRYMTYEQYF. The CDR3, as DNA: TGTGCCAGTACTTACCGGGGACTAGCTGGGAGGTACATGACCTACGAGCAGTACTTC.

This clone was seen once. The genes are TRBV9 and TRBJ1-6; D is unresolved. The CDR3 is 16 amino acids. The V end lost 0 bases, the J end lost 6 bases, and 13 bases lay between the germline ends. Per germline, CDR1 SGDLS and CDR2 YYNGEE. CDR3 bases: TGTGCCAGCAGCGTAGCCGAGGGAAGAAGTAATTCACCCCTCCACTTT. Amino acid sequence: CASSVAEGRSNSPLHF.

The chain joins TRBV3-1 (or the pseudogene TRBV3-2) to TRBJ1-5, with a tentative D call TRBD1 (6 bases). The CDR3 spans 15 residues. V lost 2 bases and J lost 7, with 15 bases in between. The germline V gene encodes CDR1 LGHDT and CDR2 YNNKEL (reference sequence). The CDR3 coding sequence is TGTGCCAGCAGCCAAAATCCGGGGGGCAGCCAGCCCCAGCATTTT. It specifies CASSQNPGGSQPQHF.

The rearrangement links TRBV21-1 to TRBJ2-6; TRBD2 is taken as the D call from the table, unchecked against the DNA. TRBV21-1 is annotated as a pseudogene. The CDR3 has 16 residues. CDR3 loop: CASSKGLRAGANVLTF. In nucleotides, the CDR3 is TGTGCCAGCAGCAAAGGGCTGAGGGCCGGGGCCAACGTCCTGACTTTC.

The V and J genes are TRBV28 and TRBJ1-3; D is undetermined. CDR3 length: 15 residues. The germline V gene has CDR1 MDHEN and CDR2 SYDVKM. Trimming took off 1 base at V and 4 bases at J, with 11 bases between the two ends. CDR3 in DNA: TGTGCCAGCAGTTTATCTTCGGGGTACGGAAACACCATATATTTT. It is translated as CASSLSSGYGNTIYF.